The subject of this entry is one TCR beta chain. Its cognate antigen is unknown. The data were taken from a study of shared clonotypes between healthy human individuals. Study-level results: With few donors, the genetic and exposure-history diversity represented was limited.

The germline V and J ends were trimmed by 8 bases and 4 bases, with 14 bases remaining between them. Germline V gene lookup returns CDR1 MNHEY and CDR2 SMNVEV (reference sequence). This CDR3 region has 13 residues. Unsorted material relied on 90 million to 100 million PBMCs as the source of genomic DNA. Authors' processing steps: Junction-only sequences without quality scores were provided by ImmunoSEQ, so filtering was different. Only in-frame clones appear in the TCRdb table, and some are missing; sequencing was by immunoSEQ multiplex PCR. The V and J calls and clone size come from that table; D and trimming were worked out from the DNA. The sample lists roughly 490,000 clones, about 80% occurring once.

The sequence was collected from a woman in her thirties or forties in good health. Some clones in this sample may be carry-over from other donors' samples. The sequenced sample was PBMCs. The chain recombines TRBV27 with TRBJ2-5; D is possibly TRBD2 (6 bases). Written as DNA, the CDR3 is TGTGCCAGCTCGCTAGCGAATTTAGAGACCCAGTACTTC. This encodes CASSLANLETQYF.